The T cell receptor beta chain under discussion was sequenced for a study of blood T cell repertoires in COVID-19. Study in general: T cells, B-cell-depleted T cells, or PBMCs supplied cDNA or gDNA.

The protocol was immunoSEQ multiplex PCR, while the TCRdb copy is restricted to in-frame clones and leaves out a portion. Of a few hundred thousand clones listed, 90% are singletons. Individuals drawn from 24 US areas were about 18 to 89 years old. The TCR sequence derives from a man aged 18 to 30 who had recovered from COVID-19. What was sequenced was PBMCs or T cells enriched from blood (not recorded which).

The CDR3 DNA is TGTGCCAGCTCACCAGGGTGGCCAGGTTCTGACAATGAGCAGTTCTTC. Translating gives CASSPGWPGSDNEQFF. The chain carries TRBV18 and TRBJ2-1; D unresolved. V was shortened by 2 bases and J by 5 bases, with 16 bases between the two germline ends. The CDR3 length is 16 residues. Germline assignment: CDR1 KGHSH and CDR2 LQKENI.